This T cell receptor (beta chain) was observed in a study of CXCR3-negative and CXCR3-positive naive CD8 T cells. The TRB cDNA libraries were prepared by 5' RACE with UMI labels. TCRdb derives one entry per CDR3 protein from the 5' RACE reads, leaving out DNA. Its listing shows under 150,000 distinct CDR3 sequences. The germline V gene encodes CDR1 SQVTM and CDR2 ANQGSEA. The CDR3 sequence is 12 residues long. A word on this clonotype: Its antigen is undetermined.

Overall study findings and caveats: CXCR3-positive naive cells had TRB CDR3s that were more hydrophobic than CXCR3-negative naive cells had. Fresh PBMCs went into most assays, and CXCR3 expression partly declined after cryopreservation. Diversity in memory CD8+ cells fell much lower than the comparably high levels seen in both naive subsets.

This clonotype originated in a human donor in good health. Some clones in this sample may be carry-over from other donors' samples. Sequencing was done on a sample of naive CXCR3+ CD8+ T cells from blood. Subset of the sample: CD45RO-CCR7+CD27+CD95- naive CD8+ T cells expressing CXCR3 (TNR3+). V gene TRBV29-1 combines with J gene TRBJ1-2. The CDR3 reads CSVEVGVYGYTF.